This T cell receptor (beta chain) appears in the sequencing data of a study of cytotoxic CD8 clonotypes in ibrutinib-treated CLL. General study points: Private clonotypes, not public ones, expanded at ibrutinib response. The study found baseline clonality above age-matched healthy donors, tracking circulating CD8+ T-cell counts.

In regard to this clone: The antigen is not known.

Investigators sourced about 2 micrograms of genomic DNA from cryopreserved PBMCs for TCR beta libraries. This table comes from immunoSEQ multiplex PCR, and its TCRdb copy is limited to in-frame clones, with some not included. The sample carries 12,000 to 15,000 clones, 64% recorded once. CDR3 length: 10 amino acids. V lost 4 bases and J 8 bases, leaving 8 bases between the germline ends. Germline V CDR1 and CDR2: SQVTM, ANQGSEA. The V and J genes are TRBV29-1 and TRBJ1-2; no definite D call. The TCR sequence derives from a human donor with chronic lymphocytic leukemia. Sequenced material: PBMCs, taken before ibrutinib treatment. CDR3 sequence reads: CSVAEGGYTF. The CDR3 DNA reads TGCAGCGTTGCGGAGGGAGGCTACACCTTC.